This T cell receptor beta chain was captured in a study of shared clonotypes between healthy human individuals. Whole-study findings and limits: Between a handful of donors, naive CD4 clonotypes were shared at a level of around 4.9%. Estimated clonotype richness was generally higher in naive than memory subsets.

Note on this clone: Its antigen remains unknown.

Germline V gene data show CDR1 as MNHEY and CDR2 as SMNVEV (reference sequence). This CDR3 is 15 amino acids long. The J segment lost 0 bases and the V segment lost 5 bases, leaving 7 bases of the junction unmatched. Deep level was the assay's run setting. Using immunoSEQ multiplex PCR, the repertoire was profiled, and TCRdb retains in-frame clones only, with some absent. Of fewer than 400,000 clones in the sample, approximately 74% were seen once. Material for sequencing was memory CD4+ T cells sorted from blood. Regarding subset: CD45RA-negative fraction. The chain employs TRBV27 and TRBJ2-7; 7 bases align to TRBD1. This TCR derives from a man in his thirties or forties in good health. The CDR3 bases are TGTGCCAGCAGTGCGACCGGGACAGTCTCCTACGAGCAGTACTTC. It yields the protein CASSATGTVSYEQYF.